This T cell receptor (beta chain) comes out of a study of blood T cell repertoires in COVID-19. Background on the study: PBMCs, B-cell-depleted T cells, or T cells provided the cDNA or gDNA that made up the material.

Method: immunoSEQ multiplex PCR; TCRdb's copy keeps in-frame clones and lacks some. This sample has around 63,000 clones, with 88% found just once. Germline assignment: CDR1 SGHAT and CDR2 FQNNGV. CDR3 length: 19 amino acids. V was pared by 0 bases and J by 2 bases, with 15 bases of the junction left unmatched. The V call is TRBV11-2, the J call TRBJ2-5, with 7 bases lining up with TRBD1. Sequenced: peripheral blood. This receptor was obtained from a woman aged 55-70 years with acute or convalescent COVID-19. The CDR3 sequence is CASSLEQGSVFGIQETQYF. In nucleotides, the CDR3 is TGTGCCAGCAGCTTAGAACAGGGGTCGGTCTTCGGGATTCAAGAGACCCAGTACTTC. Full variable domain (rest looked up from reference TRBV11-2 and TRBJ2-5): EAGVAQSPRYKIIEKRQSVAFWCNPISGHATLYWYQQILGQGPKLLIQFQNNGVVDDSQLPKDRFSAERLKGVDSTLKIQPAKLEDSAVYLCASSLEQGSVFGIQETQYFGPGTRLLVL.